The 23 T cell receptor beta chains below come from one sample, sequenced in a study of shared clonotypes between healthy human individuals. Measured with immunoSEQ multiplex PCR; TCRdb has only the in-frame clones, and not every one. The top ten clones hold approximately 0.36% of a sample with about 2.4 million clones, 93% of them seen once. Source material: naive CD4+ T cells from PBMCs. Subset here: CD45RA+ positively selected. The receptor source for this set is a man in his late teens or twenties in good health. Some clones in this sample may be carry-over from other donors' samples.

The CDR3 nucleotides are TGTGCCAGCAGTCCCCAACAGGGAAGCTCCTACGAGCAGTACTTC. Encoded protein: CASSPQQGSSYEQYF. This chain links TRBV27 with TRBJ2-7, with D maybe TRBD1 (6 bases). Per the germline V gene, CDR1 is MNHEY and CDR2 is SMNVEV (reference sequence). The CDR3 is 15 amino acids. The V end was cut by 5 bases, the J end by 0 bases, with 14 bases between.

This chain joins TRBV2 and TRBJ2-1; D tentatively reads TRBD1 or TRBD2 (6 bases each). Germline CDR1 is SNHLY and CDR2 is FYNNEI. This CDR3 contains 17 residues. The germline V and J ends were trimmed by 1 base and 7 bases, with 20 bases remaining between them. Here the CDR3 reads CASSEEVGGNGSNEQFF. In DNA, the CDR3 is TGTGCCAGCAGTGAAGAGGTGGGGGGCAACGGGTCGAATGAGCAGTTCTTC.

As DNA, the CDR3 is TGTGCCAGCAGCCGCGGATATAACTATGGCTACACCTTC. It translates to CASSRGYNYGYTF. The rearrangement uses TRBV6-5 and TRBJ1-2, with D uncertain. In germline, CDR1 is MNHEY, CDR2 SVGAGI. There are 13 residues in the CDR3. Trimming left V 6 bases short and J 1 base short, with 9 bases between.

This chain uses TRBV15 with TRBJ2-5; 10 positions agree with TRBD2. Per the germline V gene, CDR1 is LNHNV and CDR2 is YYDKDF (reference sequence). V dropped 0 bases and J dropped 2; count of bases not matched to a gene: 6. CDR3 length: 17 amino acids. CDR3 bases: TGTGCCACCAGCAGAGATTCGACTAGCGGGCCTCAAGAGACCCAGTACTTC. This gives the protein CATSRDSTSGPQETQYF. Based on the CDR3 plus reference TRBV15 and TRBJ2-5, the full variable domain is DAMVIQNPRYQVTQFGKPVTLSCSQTLNHNVMYWYQQKSSQAPKLLFHYYDKDFNNEADTPDNFQSRRPNTSFCFLDIRSPGLGDTAMYLCATSRDSTSGPQETQYFGPGTRLLVL.

The chain links TRBV4-3 to TRBJ2-5; D is ambiguous. Matching the DNA end better, TRBJ2-7 makes the J call doubtful. The CDR3 has 14 amino acids. Germline V gives CDR1 LGHNA, CDR2 YSLEER. CDR3 loop: CASSREPGFYEQYF. As DNA, the CDR3 is TGCGCCAGCAGCCGAGAGCCCGGGTTCTACGAGCAGTACTTC.

J is TRBJ1-4 and V is TRBV2; D gene uncertain. V lost 6 bases to trimming and J lost 0 bases, with 11 bases between them. Per germline, CDR1 SNHLY and CDR2 FYNNEI. The CDR3 extends over 15 amino acids. In DNA form, the CDR3 reads TGTGCCAGCAGCAAGGACGGGGCAACTAATGAAAAACTGTTTTTT. The encoded protein is CASSKDGATNEKLFF.

A remark on this clone: Other DNA sequences in this sample translate to the same CDR3. The chain carries TRBV28 and TRBJ2-7; D not resolved. V lost 3 bases to trimming and J lost 4 bases, with 4 bases between them. The CDR3 is made up of 11 amino acids. In germline, CDR1 is MDHEN, CDR2 SYDVKM. The CDR3 DNA reads as TGTGCCAGCAGTTTCTTTTACGAGCAGTACTTC. Its translation: CASSFFYEQYF.

CDR3 sequence (DNA): TGTGCCAGCAGTTACCTCGCCGGGAAAGCTTTCTTT. This translates into CASSYLAGKAFF. The genes are TRBV6-5 and TRBJ1-1; D is ambiguous. This CDR3 is built from 12 residues. Germline lookup yields CDR1 MNHEY and CDR2 SVGAGI. The V and J ends lost 2 bases and 9 bases respectively, with 10 bases between them.

CDR3 bases: TGTGCCAGCAGCTTTATTCAAAGGGACAGCGAGTCTAATGAAAAACTGTTTTTT. Its translation is CASSFIQRDSESNEKLFF. The rearrangement uses TRBV7-4 and TRBJ1-4; 7 nucleotides align to TRBD1. The CDR3 sequence is 18 residues long. The germline CDR1 and CDR2 sequences are SGHVT and SQSDAQ. Trimming removed 3 bases from V and 3 bases from J; junction bases left unmatched: 13.

This chain joins TRBV5-1 and TRBJ1-2, with D possibly matching TRBD1 (6 bases). The V end lost 4 bases, the J end lost 4 bases, and 17 bases lay between the germline ends. The CDR3 consists of 15 residues. Germline loops: CDR1 SGHRS, CDR2 YFSETQ. As DNA, the CDR3 is TGCGCCAGCAGCCCACAACCACAGGGAACCTATGGCTACACCTTC. Protein product: CASSPQPQGTYGYTF.

The gene calls are TRBV28 and TRBJ2-3, with 8 bases identical to TRBD1. The CDR3 has 16 amino acids. Germline lookup yields CDR1 MDHEN and CDR2 SYDVKM. V lost 1 base to trimming and J lost 5 bases; unmatched junction nucleotides: 8. This CDR3 is CASSLLGVQGGDTQYF. The CDR3 DNA is TGTGCCAGCAGTTTATTGGGGGTACAGGGGGGAGATACGCAGTATTTT.

The chain has TRBV18 and TRBJ1-2, with a weak D call TRBD1 (5 bases). V gave up 4 bases and J gave up 8 bases, with 14 bases separating them. The V gene's germline CDR1 is KGHSH and CDR2 LQKENI. The CDR3 is 13 residues long. CDR3 region: CASSLSQGGGYTF. CDR3 nucleotide sequence: TGTGCCAGCTCACTCTCCCAGGGAGGCGGCTACACCTTC. Together with reference TRBV18 and TRBJ1-2, the CDR3 gives the full variable domain: NAGVMQNPRHLVRRRGQEARLRCSPMKGHSHVYWYRQLPEEGLKFMVYLQKENIIDESGMPKERFSAEFPKEGPSILRIQQVVRGDSAAYFCASSLSQGGGYTFGSGTRLTVV.

The chain joins TRBV5-1 to TRBJ2-5; D is unresolved. Trimming removed 0 bases at V and 2 bases at J, with 8 bases between. Germline assignment: CDR1 SGHRS and CDR2 YFSETQ. This CDR3 region has 14 residues. CDR3 loop: CASSLASLQETQYF. CDR3 coding DNA: TGCGCCAGCAGCTTGGCGAGCTTACAAGAGACCCAGTACTTC.

V usage is TRBV28 and J usage is TRBJ2-7; D tentatively fits TRBD1 or TRBD2 (5 bases each). CDR3 length: 15 residues. CDR1 is MDHEN and CDR2 is SYDVKM in the germline V gene. V lost 2 bases to trimming and J lost 5 bases, with 16 bases between them. The CDR3 coding sequence is TGTGCCAGCAGTTTACCGGGGACCTCCTGGGACGAGCAGTACTTC. Protein product: CASSLPGTSWDEQYF. Using reference TRBV28 and TRBJ2-7 for the parts outside the CDR3, the full variable domain is DVKVTQSSRYLVKRTGEKVFLECVQDMDHENMFWYRQDPGLGLRLIYFSYDVKMKEKGDIPEGYSVSREKKERFSLILESASTNQTSMYLCASSLPGTSWDEQYFGPGTRLTVT.

The chain is built from TRBV14 and TRBJ1-4; D gene uncertain. CDR1 is SGHDN and CDR2 is FVKESK in the germline V gene. This CDR3 has 16 amino acids. V lost 3 bases and J 2 bases, leaving 13 bases between the germline ends. The CDR3 nucleotides read TGTGCCAGCAGCCAGCGGGCCTACGGCACTAATGAAAAACTGTTTTTT. Translation gives CASSQRAYGTNEKLFF.

This clone showed up just a few times. J is TRBJ1-5 and V is TRBV7-8; D unresolved. CDR3 size: 14 residues. V was cut by 7 bases and J by 3 bases, with 13 bases left in between. Germline CDR1 and CDR2: SGHVS and FQNEAQ. The CDR3 coding sequence is TGTGCCAGCACCCTTACGGGCATCAATCAGCCCCAGCATTTT. It encodes CASTLTGINQPQHF.

As concerns this clone: Other DNA sequences in this specimen translate into the identical CDR3. This chain connects TRBV19 to TRBJ2-7; D is perhaps TRBD1 or TRBD2 (5 bases each). In germline, CDR1 is LNHDA, CDR2 SQIVND (reference sequence). The CDR3 sequence is 15 residues long. Trimming removed 6 bases at V and 1 base at J, with 16 bases between. The CDR3 DNA sequence: TGTGCCAGTAGCCGCCATGGGACGGATTCCTACGAGCAGTACTTC. This sequence encodes CASSRHGTDSYEQYF.

The chain recombines TRBV28 with TRBJ1-1, with TRBD1 as a possible D gene (6 bases). The germline CDR1 and CDR2 sequences are MDHEN and SYDVKM. The length of the CDR3 is 13 residues. Trimming left V 5 bases short and J 7 bases short, with 14 bases between. This CDR3 is CASSTQGKGEAFF. As DNA, the CDR3 is TGTGCCAGCAGTACACAGGGTAAAGGTGAAGCTTTCTTT.

The V and J genes are TRBV5-5 and TRBJ2-2; 10 bases agree with TRBD2. J lost 7 bases, V lost 1 base, and 10 bases had no gene match. The CDR3 runs to 17 residues. CDR1 and CDR2 from the germline V gene are SGHKS and YYEKEE (reference sequence). CDR3: CASSLSGLAGAFGELFF. The DNA of the CDR3 is TGTGCCAGCAGCTTGAGTGGTCTAGCGGGAGCGTTCGGGGAGCTGTTTTTT. The full variable domain, in which reference TRBV5-5 and TRBJ2-2 provide the parts outside the CDR3, is DAGVTQSPTHLIKTRGQQVTLRCSPISGHKSVSWYQQVLGQGPQFIFQYYEKEERGRGNFPDRFSARQFPNYSSELNVNALLLGDSALYLCASSLSGLAGAFGELFFGEGSRLTVL.

The chain employs TRBV5-1 and TRBJ2-3, with D uncertain. This CDR3 comprises 10 residues. Trimming stripped 5 bases from V and 5 bases from J, with 3 bases between. From germline, CDR1 is SGHRS and CDR2 YFSETQ. The CDR3 loop reads CASRGDTQYF. The DNA of the CDR3 is TGCGCCAGCAGAGGAGATACGCAGTATTTT. The full variable domain, completed using reference TRBV5-1 and TRBJ2-3, is KAGVTQTPRYLIKTRGQQVTLSCSPISGHRSVSWYQQTPGQGLQFLFEYFSETQRNKGNFPGRFSGRQFSNSRSEMNVSTLELGDSALYLCASRGDTQYFGPGTRLTVL.

The V and J genes are TRBV4-2 and TRBJ1-2; 8 positions agree with TRBD1. The J segment lost 4 bases and the V segment lost 4 bases, leaving 8 bases of the junction unmatched. Germline V gene data show CDR1 as LGHNA and CDR2 as YNFKEQ. The CDR3 is 15 amino acids. CDR3 sequence (DNA): TGTGCCAGCAGCCTACGGGACAGGCCCCCCTATGGCTACACCTTC. Protein sequence: CASSLRDRPPYGYTF.

The V and J genes are TRBV27 and TRBJ1-2; a possible D gene is TRBD1 (6 bases). Germline assignment: CDR1 MNHEY and CDR2 SMNVEV (reference sequence). V lost 5 bases and J 3 bases, leaving 19 bases between the germline ends. There are 16 residues in the CDR3. Here the CDR3 DNA reads TGTGCCAGCAGTCAGTCGCCCAGGGGAAGCGACTATGGCTACACCTTC. As protein: CASSQSPRGSDYGYTF.

V usage is TRBV9 and J usage is TRBJ2-6; D unclear. Germline V gene data show CDR1 as SGDLS and CDR2 as YYNGEE. This CDR3 comprises 13 residues. V lost 7 bases to trimming and J lost 4 bases, with 9 bases between them. This CDR3 is CASRAVGANVLTF. The CDR3 nucleotides read TGTGCCAGCCGGGCGGTCGGGGCCAACGTCCTGACTTTC.